The 4 T cell receptor beta chains below all came from one sample that was sequenced in a study of identical twins. TCRdb redid the calling of the 5' RACE reads with MiXCR, one entry per CDR3 protein. Among about 660,000 distinct CDR3 sequences listed, over 8.5% were seen once. These data are also associated with another study on yellow fever vaccine responses in identical twins.

The sample comprised PBMCs. Source of these receptors: a woman younger than 30 in good health.

This clonotype has only a few counts. The chain joins TRBV4-1 to TRBJ1-4; TRBD1 aligns across 9 bases. This CDR3 is built from 16 residues. The J segment lost 7 bases and the V segment lost 1 base, leaving 7 bases of the junction unmatched. Germline V gives CDR1 MGHRA, CDR2 YSYEKL. CDR3 DNA sequence: TGCGCCAGCAGCCAAGGACCGACAGGGGGGCCTGAAAAACTGTTTTTT. It yields the protein CASSQGPTGGPEKLFF.

Only a few counts were recorded for this clonotype. V and J are TRBV11-2 and TRBJ2-1; possibly TRBD1 for D (6 bases). Germline values: CDR1 SGHAT, CDR2 FQNNGV. The V gene lost 0 bases and the J gene lost 9 bases, with 24 bases spanning the gap. CDR3 length: 18 residues. CDR3 in DNA: TGTGCCAGCAGCTTAGAAAACTCACAGGTCACCCTCAGGGGTGAGCAGTTCTTC. It specifies CASSLENSQVTLRGEQFF.

The sample holds a few counts of this clonotype. V is TRBV9 and J is TRBJ1-4; 7 nucleotides match TRBD1. The germline gives CDR1 SGDLS, CDR2 YYNGEE. Trimming took 0 bases from V and 8 from J; bases not matched to a gene: 4. This CDR3 region has 14 residues. The CDR3 reads CASSVGGGEEKLFF. For the CDR3, the DNA is TGTGCCAGCAGCGTAGGAGGGGGCGAGGAAAAACTGTTTTTT.

This chain links TRBV7-2 with TRBJ2-1; 10 bases match TRBD2. The CDR3 has 16 residues. J was trimmed by 10 bases and V by 4 bases; bases with no gene match: 13. Per the germline V gene, CDR1 is SGHTA and CDR2 is FQGNSA. The CDR3 sequence: CASSSSGGASSVEQFF. The CDR3 nucleotides are TGTGCCAGCAGCTCGAGCGGGGGGGCCTCCTCTGTCGAGCAGTTCTTC.